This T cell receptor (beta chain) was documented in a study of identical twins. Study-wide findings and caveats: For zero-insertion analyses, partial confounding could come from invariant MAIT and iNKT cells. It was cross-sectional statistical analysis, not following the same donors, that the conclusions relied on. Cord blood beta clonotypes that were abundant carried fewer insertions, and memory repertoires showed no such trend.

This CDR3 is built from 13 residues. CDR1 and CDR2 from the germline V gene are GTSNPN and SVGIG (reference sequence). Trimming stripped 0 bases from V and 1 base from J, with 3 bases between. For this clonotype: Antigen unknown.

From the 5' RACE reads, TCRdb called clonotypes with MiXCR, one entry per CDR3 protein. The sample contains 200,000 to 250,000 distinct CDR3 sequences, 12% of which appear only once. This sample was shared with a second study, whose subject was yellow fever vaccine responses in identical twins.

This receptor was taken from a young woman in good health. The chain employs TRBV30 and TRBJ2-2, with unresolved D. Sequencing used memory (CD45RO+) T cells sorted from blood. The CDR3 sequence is CAWSVWNTGELFF. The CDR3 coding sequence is TGTGCCTGGAGTGTTTGGAACACCGGGGAGCTGTTTTTT.